Following are 18 T cell receptor beta chains from one sample sequenced in a study of blood T cell repertoires in COVID-19. Generated by immunoSEQ multiplex PCR, the TCRdb table keeps only in-frame clones and is missing some. The sample lists 250,000 or so clones, 84% occurring once. The sequenced material came from peripheral blood. These receptors all stem from a woman aged 40 to 50 who had recovered from COVID-19.

This chain links TRBV6-5 with TRBJ2-5, with 9 bases aligning to TRBD2. The CDR3 runs to 14 residues. J gave up 5 bases and V 6 bases, and 7 bases lay outside the gene matches. The germline gives CDR1 MNHEY, CDR2 SVGAGI. The CDR3 here is CASSTNSGGETQYF. CDR3 coding DNA: TGTGCCAGCAGCACAAATAGCGGGGGTGAGACCCAGTACTTC.

The chain carries TRBV27 and TRBJ1-1; TRBD1 agrees at 7 bases. This CDR3 comprises 12 residues. V trimming: 6 bases; J trimming: 8 bases; junction bases outside the gene matches: 6. Germline values: CDR1 MNHEY, CDR2 SMNVEV (reference sequence). The CDR3 DNA follows: TGTGCCAGCAGGACAGGGAACAGGGAAGCTTTCTTT. Translated, it gives CASRTGNREAFF.

V gene TRBV27 combines with J gene TRBJ2-1; 8 positions agree with TRBD2. Germline-derived CDR1 and CDR2 are MNHEY and SMNVEV (reference sequence). Losses at the gene ends were 5 bases for V and 6 bases for J; bases not matched to a gene: 12. The CDR3 is 16 amino acids. CDR3 sequence: CASSLQPGLVGNEQFF. CDR3 in DNA: TGTGCCAGCAGTCTCCAACCGGGACTAGTTGGCAATGAGCAGTTCTTC.

V usage is TRBV27 and J usage is TRBJ2-1; 11 positions match TRBD1. This CDR3 spans 17 amino acids. The germline V gene encodes CDR1 MNHEY and CDR2 SMNVEV (reference sequence). Trimming at V came to 2 bases and at J to 9 bases, leaving 12 bases not matched to a gene. Here the CDR3 DNA reads TGTGCCAGCAGTTTAAGGGCGGACAGGGGGCTGTTTAGTGAGCAGTTCTTC. This encodes CASSLRADRGLFSEQFF.

This clone turned up a few times. The genes are TRBV27 and TRBJ2-2; 7 nucleotides align to TRBD2. J was trimmed by 2 bases and V by 3 bases; bases with no gene match: 3. The V gene's germline CDR1 is MNHEY and CDR2 SMNVEV (reference sequence). CDR3 length: 15 amino acids. CDR3 DNA: TGTGCCAGCAGTTTCGGGGGGTTTAACACCGGGGAGCTGTTTTTT. Encoded protein: CASSFGGFNTGELFF.

The chain employs TRBV11-3 and TRBJ2-4; D is perhaps TRBD2 (7 bases). The germline V and J ends were trimmed by 3 bases and 8 bases, with 23 bases remaining between them. Germline values: CDR1 SGHNT, CDR2 YENEEA. This CDR3 spans 17 amino acids. The CDR3 spells CASSLGTEGGGVDIQYF. CDR3 nucleotides: TGTGCCAGCAGCTTGGGAACAGAGGGAGGGGGTGTAGACATTCAGTACTTC.

This clone was seen a handful of times. The V and J genes are TRBV3-1 (or the pseudogene TRBV3-2) and TRBJ1-1; TRBD1 aligns across 7 bases. CDR1 LGHDT and CDR2 YNNKEL come from the germline V gene (reference sequence). V shed 5 bases and J 9 bases; nucleotides not matched to a gene: 3. The CDR3 totals 11 residues. CDR3 sequence (DNA): TGTGCCAGCAGCTCAGGGGGGAAAGCTTTCTTT. Residues: CASSSGGKAFF.

This chain links TRBV30 with TRBJ1-5; TRBD1 is a possible D gene (6 bases). Germline V gives CDR1 GTSNPN, CDR2 SVGIG (reference sequence). Trimming took off 6 bases at V and 4 bases at J, with 10 bases between the two ends. There are 12 residues in the CDR3. The CDR3 region is CACGQGNQPQHF. Here the CDR3 DNA reads TGTGCCTGCGGTCAGGGGAATCAGCCCCAGCATTTT.

The chain links TRBV9 to TRBJ2-7; the match to TRBD1 covers 8 bases. CDR1 and CDR2 from the germline V gene are SGDLS and YYNGEE. V dropped 4 bases and J dropped 5; count of bases not matched to a gene: 8. The CDR3 covers 14 residues. The DNA of the CDR3 is TGTGCCAGCAGCTTCACTCAGGGGGCCCACGAGCAGTACTTC. Residues: CASSFTQGAHEQYF.

As regards this clone: One end of the junction is discordant with germline, which a read error may explain. This chain connects TRBV28 to TRBJ2-7; 7 bases are shared with TRBD1. Per germline, CDR1 MDHEN and CDR2 SYDVKM. This CDR3 region has 12 residues. DNA of the CDR3: TGTGCCAGCAGTTTCAGGGACAGATCAATGGGCTTC. It specifies CASSFRDRSMGF.

This clone has only a few counts. Written as DNA, the CDR3 is TGTGCCTTGAGACAGAAACCCCGGGGGCCCCAGCATTTT. It encodes CALRQKPRGPQHF. This chain links TRBV30 with TRBJ1-5; D may be TRBD1 (5 bases). V dropped 7 bases and J dropped 9 bases, with 19 bases sitting between them. This CDR3 contains 13 residues. In germline, CDR1 is GTSNPN, CDR2 SVGIG (reference sequence).

This clone was counted once. The CDR3 DNA reads as TGTGCCAGCATCAATTTGGGGGGGCGCTACAATGAGCAGTTCTTC. It yields the protein CASINLGGRYNEQFF. The chain employs TRBV27 and TRBJ2-1, with D possibly TRBD2 on 7 matching bases. The CDR3 extends over 15 amino acids. V lost 7 bases and J 3 bases, leaving 16 bases between the germline ends. CDR1 is MNHEY and CDR2 is SMNVEV in the germline V gene (reference sequence).

This chain joins TRBV4-1 and TRBJ2-5, with 10 bases that match TRBD2. With V trimmed by 3 bases and J by 4 bases, 8 bases remained unmatched. Germline CDR1 reads MGHRA; CDR2 reads YSYEKL. The CDR3 has 16 residues. The CDR3 DNA reads TGCGCCAGCAGCCACCCACAGGGACTAGCGTCAGAGACCCAGTACTTC. It is translated as CASSHPQGLASETQYF.

The chain employs TRBV11-3 and TRBJ2-5; tentative D call: TRBD2 (7 bases). Trimming removed 5 bases at V and 5 bases at J, with 15 bases between. Per the germline V gene, CDR1 is SGHNT and CDR2 is YENEEA. The CDR3 has 14 residues. In DNA form, the CDR3 reads TGTGCCAGCAGCCCCACGGGGGGCCGGGAGACCCAGTACTTC. It is translated as CASSPTGGRETQYF.

The V and J genes are TRBV5-6 and TRBJ1-2; perhaps TRBD1 as D (6 bases). CDR3 length equals 14 residues. CDR1 is SGHDT, CDR2 YYEEEE, per germline. Trimming cost V 1 base and J 3 bases, with 10 bases left between them. The CDR3 is CASSLPGQDYGYTF. DNA of the CDR3: TGTGCCAGCAGCTTGCCGGGACAAGACTATGGCTACACCTTC.

This rearrangement joins TRBV12-3 or TRBV12-4 to TRBJ1-4, with D hard to call. The CDR3 is made up of 13 amino acids. The V end was cut by 5 bases, the J end by 8 bases, with 12 bases between. CDR3 bases: TGTGCCAGCAGTGGGAGGGTTCGGGAAAAACTGTTTTTT. Protein sequence: CASSGRVREKLFF.

The chain couples TRBV9 to TRBJ2-1; 8 nucleotides agree with TRBD2. The germline CDR1 and CDR2 sequences are SGDLS and YYNGEE. The CDR3 contains 16 residues. V shed 4 bases, J shed 1 base, and the junction held 7 bases outside the gene matches. CDR3 sequence (DNA): TGTGCCAGCAGCCCGACTAGCGTATTATCCTACAATGAGCAGTTCTTC. Its translation: CASSPTSVLSYNEQFF.

V and J are TRBV6-1 and TRBJ1-2; 11 bases are a match to TRBD1. Trimming cost V 2 bases and J 4 bases; bases outside gene matches: 3. The length of the CDR3 is 15 residues. Germline values: CDR1 MNHNS, CDR2 SASEGT. CDR3 DNA: TGTGCCAGCAGTGAACGGACAGGGGGCTCCTATGGCTACACCTTC. Translation: CASSERTGGSYGYTF.